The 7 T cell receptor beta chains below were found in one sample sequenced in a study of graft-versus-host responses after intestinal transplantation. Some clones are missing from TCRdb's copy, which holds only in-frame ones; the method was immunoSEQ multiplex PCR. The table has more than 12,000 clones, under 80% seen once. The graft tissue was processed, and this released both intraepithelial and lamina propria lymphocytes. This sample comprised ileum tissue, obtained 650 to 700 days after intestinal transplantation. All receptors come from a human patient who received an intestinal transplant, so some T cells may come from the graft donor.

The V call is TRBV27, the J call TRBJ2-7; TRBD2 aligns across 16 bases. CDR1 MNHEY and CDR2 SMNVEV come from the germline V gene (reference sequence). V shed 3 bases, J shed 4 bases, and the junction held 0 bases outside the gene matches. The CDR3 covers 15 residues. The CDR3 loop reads CASSLGLAGGYEQYF. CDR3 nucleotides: TGTGCCAGCAGTTTGGGACTAGCGGGGGGGTACGAGCAGTACTTC.

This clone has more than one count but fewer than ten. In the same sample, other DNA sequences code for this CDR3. CDR3 sequence (DNA): TGCGCCAGCAGTAGTGCAGGGGGCTCCTACGAGCAGTACTTC. Amino acids: CASSSAGGSYEQYF. The chain has TRBV5-1 and TRBJ2-7; 7 bases agree with TRBD1. CDR3 length equals 14 residues. CDR1 and CDR2 (germline): SGHRS, YFSETQ. The V gene end was trimmed by 5 bases and the J gene end by 0 bases; junction bases not matched to a gene: 5.

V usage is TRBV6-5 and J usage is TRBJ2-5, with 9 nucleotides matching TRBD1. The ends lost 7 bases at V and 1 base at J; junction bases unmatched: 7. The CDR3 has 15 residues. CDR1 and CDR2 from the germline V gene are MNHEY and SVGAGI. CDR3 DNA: TGTGCCAGCAATAGCGAGACAGGGGGCCAAGAGACCCAGTACTTC. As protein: CASNSETGGQETQYF.

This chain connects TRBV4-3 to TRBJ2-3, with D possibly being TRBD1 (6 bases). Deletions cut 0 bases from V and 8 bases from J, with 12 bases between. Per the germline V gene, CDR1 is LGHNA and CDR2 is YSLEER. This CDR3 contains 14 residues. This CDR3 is CASSQEAIGGTQYF. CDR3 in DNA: TGCGCCAGCAGCCAAGAGGCAATAGGGGGTACGCAGTATTTT.

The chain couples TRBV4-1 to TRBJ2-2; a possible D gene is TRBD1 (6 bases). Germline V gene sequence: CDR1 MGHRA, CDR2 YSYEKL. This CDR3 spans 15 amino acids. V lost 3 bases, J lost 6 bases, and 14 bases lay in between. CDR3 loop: CASSHSQGMAGELFF. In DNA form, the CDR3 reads TGCGCCAGCAGCCACAGCCAGGGGATGGCCGGGGAGCTGTTTTTT.

The CDR3 region has the DNA TGTGCTAGTGGTTTGGTACTGGGACAGGCCACCTACGAGCAGTACTTC. This gives the protein CASGLVLGQATYEQYF. The chain has TRBV12-5 and TRBJ2-7, with TRBD1 matching 8 bases. Losses at the gene ends were 0 bases for V and 2 bases for J; bases not matched to a gene: 6. This CDR3 is 16 amino acids long. Germline values: CDR1 LGHNT, CDR2 FRNRAP.

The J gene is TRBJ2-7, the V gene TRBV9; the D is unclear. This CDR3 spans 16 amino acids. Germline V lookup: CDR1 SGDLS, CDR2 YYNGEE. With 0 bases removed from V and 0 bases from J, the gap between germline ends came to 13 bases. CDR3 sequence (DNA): TGTGCCAGCAGCGTAGGAGGTCAGACGAACTCCTACGAGCAGTACTTC. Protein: CASSVGGQTNSYEQYF.